This entry lists 23 T cell receptor beta chains sequenced from one sample in a study of stem cell transplantation in POMP-related autoinflammatory disease. TCRdb keeps only in-frame clones here, not all; method: immunoSEQ multiplex PCR. The sample lists more than 25,000 clones; about 91% were seen once. Sequenced here: CD4+ T cells from PBMCs, sampled before stem cell transplantation. The receptors were sampled from a human donor with POMP-related autoinflammation and immune dysregulation (PRAID).

This clone was picked up a small number of times. The chain is built from TRBV6-1 and TRBJ1-6; D is unclear. The CDR3 extends over 14 amino acids. Trimming removed 2 bases at V and 10 bases at J, with 12 bases between. Germline V lookup: CDR1 MNHNS, CDR2 SASEGT. The CDR3 spells CASSESGRNSPLHF. CDR3 nucleotide sequence: TGTGCCAGCAGTGAATCGGGTAGGAACTCACCCCTCCACTTT.

J is TRBJ2-3 and V is TRBV7-2; the D is unclear. This CDR3 comprises 13 residues. The germline V gene has CDR1 SGHTA and CDR2 FQGNSA. V was shortened by 4 bases and J by 1 base, with 6 bases between the two germline ends. DNA for the CDR3: TGTGCCAGCAGCTATTACGGCACAGATACGCAGTATTTT. Its translation is CASSYYGTDTQYF.

A single count supports this clone. The rearrangement joins TRBV25-1 to TRBJ2-6; possible D gene TRBD1, 6 bases. V lost 6 bases and J 4 bases, leaving 7 bases between the germline ends. This CDR3 comprises 13 residues. The germline gives CDR1 MGHDK, CDR2 SYGVNS. The CDR3 sequence: CASRQGGANVLTF. Written as DNA, the CDR3 is TGTGCCAGCAGACAGGGAGGGGCCAACGTCCTGACTTTC.

This sequence joins TRBV2 and TRBJ2-7; 10 bases are a match to TRBD1. V was clipped by 5 bases and J by 3 bases; unmatched bases: 4. Germline CDR1 and CDR2: SNHLY and FYNNEI. The CDR3 extends over 14 amino acids. CDR3 residues: CASSLDRGIYEQYF. DNA of the CDR3: TGTGCCAGCAGTCTGGACAGGGGGATCTACGAGCAGTACTTC.

The rearrangement links TRBV4-1 to TRBJ1-2; D is possibly TRBD1 (6 bases). Trimming took 3 bases from V and 8 from J, leaving 22 bases between them. CDR1 and CDR2 from the germline V gene are MGHRA and YSYEKL. The length of the CDR3 is 16 residues. The CDR3 DNA is TGCGCCAGCAGCCACACATTACCCAGGGGCGAAAGAGGCTACACCTTC. It specifies CASSHTLPRGERGYTF.

The chain links TRBV19 to TRBJ1-5, with D possibly TRBD1 on 6 matching bases. Germline V gives CDR1 LNHDA, CDR2 SQIVND (reference sequence). The CDR3 loop spans 16 amino acids. V was cut by 0 bases and J by 1 base, with 10 bases left in between. The CDR3 bases are TGTGCCAGTAGTATAGACCTCGACAGGAGCAATCAGCCCCAGCATTTT. Protein product: CASSIDLDRSNQPQHF. Filled out from reference TRBV19 and TRBJ1-5, the complete variable domain reads DGGITQSPKYLFRKEGQNVTLSCEQNLNHDAMYWYRQDPGQGLRLIYYSQIVNDFQKGDIAEGYSVSREKKESFPLTVTSAQKNPTAFYLCASSIDLDRSNQPQHFGDGTRLSIL.

CDR3 sequence reads: CASSEGLQETQYF. The CDR3 DNA is TGTGCCAGCAGCGAGGGCCTCCAAGAGACCCAGTACTTC. J is TRBJ2-5 and V is TRBV7-6, with D possibly matching TRBD2 (5 bases). From germline, CDR1 is SGHVS and CDR2 FNYEAQ. The CDR3 extends over 13 amino acids. Trimming shortened V by 5 bases and J by 1 base, and 8 bases separated the two germline ends.

This chain uses TRBV11-2 with TRBJ2-7; 7 bases are shared with TRBD2. Germline V gene data show CDR1 as SGHAT and CDR2 as FQNNGV. Unmatched junction bases numbered 8, after V lost 2 bases and J lost 4 bases. CDR3 size: 15 residues. CDR3 amino acids: CASSLIPSGLYEQYF. CDR3 DNA: TGTGCCAGCAGCTTAATCCCTAGCGGCCTATACGAGCAGTACTTC.

The genes are TRBV6-6 and TRBJ2-7, with D perhaps matching TRBD2 (6 bases). The CDR3 is 15 residues long. Trimming pared 6 bases from V and 4 bases from J, leaving 19 bases between. Germline V gene lookup returns CDR1 MNHNY and CDR2 SVGAGI (reference sequence). The CDR3 is CASRPRVGDLYEQYF. The CDR3 DNA is TGTGCCAGCAGGCCCCGGGTGGGGGACTTATACGAGCAGTACTTC.

V and J are TRBV28 and TRBJ1-1; the match to TRBD1 covers 7 bases. Germline V lookup: CDR1 MDHEN, CDR2 SYDVKM. This CDR3 contains 12 residues. Trimming removed 3 bases from V and 8 bases from J; junction bases left unmatched: 3. As DNA, the CDR3 is TGTGCCAGCAGTTTCAGGGGGAGGGAAGCTTTCTTT. It is translated as CASSFRGREAFF.

This clone has only one observation. V usage is TRBV10-3 and J usage is TRBJ2-7; TRBD2 is a possible D gene (6 bases). Germline V gene sequence: CDR1 ENHRY, CDR2 SYGVKD. Trimming shortened V by 6 bases and J by 1 base, and 7 bases separated the two germline ends. The CDR3 covers 12 residues. The CDR3 here is CAIRGGSYEQYF. CDR3 nucleotides: TGTGCCATCAGGGGGGGTTCCTACGAGCAGTACTTC.

V usage is TRBV7-9 and J usage is TRBJ2-1, with D tentatively TRBD1 (5 bases). The V end was cut by 2 bases, the J end by 3 bases, with 11 bases between. Germline V gene lookup returns CDR1 SEHNR and CDR2 FQNEAQ (reference sequence). The CDR3 sequence is 15 residues long. CDR3 loop: CASSLFLRVYNEQFF. CDR3 nucleotides: TGTGCCAGCAGCTTATTTCTCAGGGTCTACAATGAGCAGTTCTTC.

The rearrangement links TRBV5-6 to TRBJ2-5; D is possibly TRBD2 (5 bases). Trimming stripped 0 bases from V and 5 bases from J, with 14 bases between. This CDR3 is built from 15 residues. Germline CDR1 SGHDT, CDR2 YYEEEE. The CDR3 DNA is TGTGCCAGCAGCTTGGAGCCGGGTCGAGGGGAGACCCAGTACTTC. This translates into CASSLEPGRGETQYF.

This clone was seen a few times. The chain joins TRBV5-1 to TRBJ2-7; weak D call: TRBD1 (6 bases). CDR3 length: 14 amino acids. CDR1 SGHRS and CDR2 YFSETQ come from the germline V gene. V lost 3 bases and J 6 bases, leaving 16 bases between the germline ends. The CDR3 DNA reads TGCGCCAGCAGCTACCCAACGGAACAGGGCGAGCAGTACTTC. Protein: CASSYPTEQGEQYF.

Here the CDR3 reads CSARLEKQFF. The CDR3 nucleotides are TGCAGTGCCCGACTAGAAAAGCAGTTCTTC. The V and J genes are TRBV20-1 and TRBJ2-1; tentative D call: TRBD2 (6 bases). Germline loops: CDR1 DFQATT, CDR2 SNEGSKA (reference sequence). The CDR3 has 10 amino acids. V lost 6 bases and J lost 11, with 11 bases in between.

This clone has just one count. For the CDR3, the DNA is TGTGCCAGCAGGGACAGGGAGGGTGCTGAAGCTTTCTTT. Its translation: CASRDREGAEAFF. The chain has TRBV2 and TRBJ1-1, with 8 bases that match TRBD1. V was clipped by 6 bases and J by 6 bases; unmatched bases: 6. Germline values: CDR1 SNHLY, CDR2 FYNNEI. This CDR3 is 13 amino acids long.

This clone occurred once. This chain uses TRBV21-1 with TRBJ2-1; TRBD2 was called by the table and not checked on the DNA. TRBV21-1 is a pseudogene segment. The CDR3 runs 17 residues. CDR3 nucleotide sequence: TGTGCCAGCAGCTGCCCCCGGAGTCCCAGCTCCTACAATGAGCAGTTCTTC. This gives the protein CASSCPRSPSSYNEQFF.

The gene calls are TRBV5-1 and TRBJ2-3, with no clear D. Trimming took off 0 bases at V and 2 bases at J, with 10 bases between the two ends. This CDR3 comprises 15 residues. Germline V lookup: CDR1 SGHRS, CDR2 YFSETQ. The CDR3 loop reads CASSLAGSDTDTQYF. The DNA for the CDR3 is TGCGCCAGCAGCTTGGCCGGAAGCGACACAGATACGCAGTATTTT. Complete variable domain (other parts from reference TRBV5-1 and TRBJ2-3): KAGVTQTPRYLIKTRGQQVTLSCSPISGHRSVSWYQQTPGQGLQFLFEYFSETQRNKGNFPGRFSGRQFSNSRSEMNVSTLELGDSALYLCASSLAGSDTDTQYFGPGTRLTVL.

The rearrangement links TRBV15 to TRBJ2-2, with D unresolved. The CDR3 has 14 amino acids. The V end lost 0 bases, the J end lost 3 bases, and 5 bases lay between the germline ends. Germline V gives CDR1 LNHNV, CDR2 YYDKDF (reference sequence). In DNA form, the CDR3 reads TGTGCCACCAGCAGAGAATGGGACACCGGGGAGCTGTTTTTT. This sequence encodes CATSREWDTGELFF.

This clone was observed a single time. The rearrangement links TRBV6-1 to TRBJ1-1; TRBD1 is a possible D gene (6 bases). Deletions cut 5 bases from V and 0 bases from J, with 10 bases between. The CDR3 covers 14 residues. The germline gives CDR1 MNHNS, CDR2 SASEGT. In DNA, the CDR3 is TGTGCCAGCAGTATGGACAGAATGAACACTGAAGCTTTCTTT. Protein: CASSMDRMNTEAFF.

The chain employs TRBV30 and TRBJ2-3; no clear D. Germline CDR1 reads GTSNPN; CDR2 reads SVGIG (reference sequence). The V end lost 2 bases, the J end lost 2 bases, and 5 bases lay between the germline ends. This CDR3 comprises 12 residues. CDR3 DNA: TGTGCCTGGAGTCCCGACACAGATACGCAGTATTTT. Its translation: CAWSPDTDTQYF.

The J gene is TRBJ2-3, the V gene TRBV30; the D is unclear. The V gene lost 0 bases and the J gene lost 6 bases, with 7 bases spanning the gap. Germline assignment: CDR1 GTSNPN and CDR2 SVGIG (reference sequence). This CDR3 comprises 12 residues. The CDR3 sequence is CAWSVSSDTQYF. CDR3 bases: TGTGCCTGGAGTGTAAGTTCGGATACGCAGTATTTT.

This clone was detected only once. The chain couples TRBV15 to TRBJ1-6, with D unclear. There are 16 residues in the CDR3. Germline loops: CDR1 LNHNV, CDR2 YYDKDF (reference sequence). The V gene lost 0 bases and the J gene lost 5 bases, with 11 bases spanning the gap. Written as DNA, the CDR3 is TGTGCCACCAGCAGAGATATAATGGGGAATAATTCACCCCTCCACTTT. It translates to CATSRDIMGNNSPLHF.